This T cell receptor (beta chain) is from a study of blood T cell repertoires in COVID-19. This clone was counted between two and nine times. The assay was immunoSEQ multiplex PCR, and TCRdb's table has in-frame clones only and misses some. In the table there are 250,000 to 300,000 clones, 85% to 90% of which are singletons. The CDR3 totals 15 residues. V lost 3 bases to trimming and J lost 6 bases; unmatched junction nucleotides: 8. From germline, CDR1 is SEHNR and CDR2 FQNEAQ (reference sequence). This TCR derives from a woman between 50 and 59 years old with COVID-19, enrolled during active disease. Sequences were obtained from peripheral blood. The gene calls are TRBV7-9 and TRBJ1-2, with 9 nucleotides matching TRBD1. The CDR3 DNA follows: TGTGCCAGCAGCTTCCCCGGGACAGGGAAAGATGGCTACACCTTC. Translated, it gives CASSFPGTGKDGYTF.